This TCR beta chain appears in the sequencing data of a study of regulatory T cells in long-lasting Graves disease (dated by TCRdb to the early 2020s). About the full investigation: Persistent Graves' disease was defined as persistently positive TSH receptor autoantibodies together with antithyroid drug treatment for over 5 years. A total of around 35 samples underwent TCR sequencing: roughly 13 from persistent and around 20 from newly diagnosed Graves' disease patients. Antithyroid drugs had been taken for around 9.8 years on average by persistent Graves' disease patients in the clinical cohort. The study took place in China and was registered as a clinical trial. Peripheral blood TCR sequencing and RNA sequencing compared persistent Graves' disease patients with newly diagnosed Graves' disease patients. Results and caveats for the whole study, not just this receptor: Preferential use of TRBV28, TRBJ1-2 and TRBJ2-5 was observed in persistent disease, whereas TRBV20-1 and TRBJ2-1 were favored in newly diagnosed disease. Patients with persistent disease shared more public clonotypes (fewer than 3,000) than newly diagnosed patients did (about 970). Compared with newly diagnosed patients, persistent Graves' disease patients had lower TCR Shannon entropy and fewer highly expanded clones, which suggests clonal expansion. Sequencing and analysis were limited to the TCR beta chain. The study examined only peripheral blood because the primary lesion, thyroid tissue, could not be accessed. The small sample size was acknowledged by the authors as a limitation that may reduce accuracy.

Library preparation used multiplex PCR. The data were produced on an Illumina HiSeq 4000. iRepertoire HTBI primers and Arm-PCR amplification of CDR3 regions were used to construct TCR beta libraries. Before sequencing, the PCR products went through gel purification. The paper's data handling went like this. A total of roughly 65 TRBV and 14 TRBJ segments were identified across samples and were used for gene usage analysis of CDR3 amino acid clonotypes. COPE and FqMerger were used to merge filtered high-quality paired reads into contigs. BLAST was used to align contigs to the IMGT TRBV, TRBD and TRBJ reference genes, and CDR3 was defined following IMGT. Any clonotype with a frequency above 0.1% was counted as a highly expanded clone. Shannon entropy was used to measure repertoire diversity, and the Gini coefficient was used to measure V-J evenness. A clonotype found in more than one individual was treated as public. TCRdb reanalyzed the raw reads on its own, using fastp at Q25 for trimming and MiXCR for clone calling, and kept in-frame beta chains. Each entry is one CDR3 protein sequence, shown with its most common DNA and genes. These V and J calls rely on TCRdb rather than the paper's analysis. Here the sample has around 400,000 distinct CDR3 sequences; roughly a fifth occur a single time. The ten largest clones add up to 14% of the sample.

The CDR3 contains 15 residues, cysteine and phenylalanine counted. The only DNA kept is the CDR3, 45 bases in frame from the first base. Compared with germline, V lacks 4 bases and J lacks 3 bases; bases without a gene match: 6. CDR1 and CDR2 (LGHDT, YNNKEL) derive from the germline V gene (reference sequence). In the paper's terms, the time point label means: persistent/refractory GD, antithyroid drugs over 5 years with positive TRAb. For both TCR sequencing and RNA sequencing, RNA was extracted from PBMCs using TRIzol. The diagnosis of Graves' disease was made according to American Thyroid Association guidelines. Patients for the study were recruited at an endocrinology department in Xi'an, China. From each patient, around 9 milliliters of peripheral blood was collected into an EDTA anticoagulant tube. Ficoll Paque Plus density gradient separation was used to isolate PBMCs, and no additional T cell sorting was done. An Agilent 2100 Bioanalyzer and agarose gel were used to check RNA quality, and a NanoDrop 2000 was used to measure RNA concentration.

Of note for this clonotype: Its binding antigen is unknown. Base-call qualities are not available, and no considerably larger clone is one nucleotide away.

The sequence joins TRBV3-1 to TRBJ2-1, and TRBD2 matches 7 of the central bases. The sequencing used peripheral blood mononuclear cells (PBMCs), collected when the disease was refractory, from a patient treated with antithyroid drugs. This sequence was found in a female donor with Graves disease. The DNA sequence reads TGTGCCAGCAGCCCCCTGCTAGCGGTCTACAATGAGCAGTTCTTC. It encodes CASSPLLAVYNEQFF.